This T cell receptor beta chain was retrieved from a study of PD-1 blockade in classical Hodgkin lymphoma. Sequencing used immunoSEQ multiplex PCR; TCRdb keeps in-frame clones, though not all of them. The sample lists approximately 44,000 clones, around two thirds occurring once. Time point described: cycle 4 day 1 (C4D1), after more than 5 weeks of nivolumab. Every patient was affected by relapse after autologous stem cell transplantation, while exposure to brentuximab vedotin was not uniform. Notes on this clone: Its antigen is not identified.

Germline CDR1 GTSNPN, CDR2 SVGIG (reference sequence). V was clipped by 5 bases and J by 4 bases; unmatched bases: 7. The CDR3 runs to 13 residues. Study conclusions and caveats: Newly diagnosed patients reportedly had lower baseline TCR diversity than healthy donors.

Material: peripheral blood mononuclear cells (PBMCs), obtained before the fourth cycle of nivolumab. This sequence was found in a human donor with classical Hodgkin lymphoma. This chain uses TRBV30 with TRBJ1-2, with TRBD1 matching over 7 bases. The CDR3 is CAWGRNRGYGYTF. The CDR3 DNA reads as TGTGCCTGGGGACGGAACAGGGGCTATGGCTACACCTTC.